Here is one T cell receptor (beta chain) with its context. This clone was recorded only once. Its antigen target is currently unknown. Nothing much larger sits one base from this clone, and base qualities are not available. This sample is drawn from a study of T cell responses to AZD1222 COVID-19 vaccine (dated by TCRdb to the early 2020s). Context from the whole study: A total of approximately 240 trial participants underwent TCR sequencing, of whom roughly 210 had received two doses of AZD1222 and around 25 had received two doses of the MenACWY control vaccine. Trial participants were enrolled by age into subgroups of 18-55, 56-69 and 70-plus years, and around 140, 26 and 57 TCR-sequenced participants, respectively, were included in these subgroups. What the study reported, not specific to this receptor: The 56-69-year group was small, and its depth increase did not reach significance, likely because of low power. Most participants were white British and females outnumbered males, and the authors suggested that clonal diversity may have been underestimated. Vaccine-associated CD4 TCRs spanned the whole spike protein, with dominant responses in regions 160-218 and 743-854. Conclusions about previously exposed vaccinees were limited because only a handful of AZD1222 recipients were SARS-CoV-2 seropositive at baseline. After two AZD1222 doses, both the breadth and the depth of spike-specific TCRs were significantly higher than at day 0 and than in MenACWY recipients. Because no samples from the day 14 peak response were available, repertoires could be characterized only after the peak T cell response. Reportedly, almost half of the unique spike-specific TCRs recognized epitopes lying outside the regions that are mutated in the B.1.351 and B.1.1.7 variants.

What the time point label conveys for this sample: about 28 days (+/-7) after the second vaccine dose. Because spike-specific TCR depth and breadth did not differ between the two schedules, AZD1222 recipients who got a second dose at roughly 4 weeks were pooled with those who got a second dose at roughly 12 weeks. Samples from vaccinated people were obtained from the UK trials COV001 and COV002, which included a single-blind randomized controlled phase 2/3 trial of AZD1222 (ChAdOx1 nCoV-19) in healthy adults. For TCRbeta chain sequencing, PBMC samples from trial participants were taken at day 0 and at day 28 after the second dose. The germline V gene sets CDR1 to MGHDK and CDR2 to SYGVNS. Counted from cysteine to phenylalanine, this CDR3 has 18 amino acids. Just the 54-base CDR3 DNA is kept, in frame starting at base 1. Trimming takes 0 bases off V and 3 bases off J; junction bases not matched to a gene: 12.

The CDR3 regions of human TCRbeta chains were subjected to immunosequencing. On the study's bioinformatics: Repertoire TCRs were matched against a reference library of SARS-CoV-2-specific TCRs generated with the MIRA antigen-specificity platform. Breadth was defined as the fraction of unique TCRs that were SARS-CoV-2-associated. Depth was defined as the fraction of total T cells that were SARS-CoV-2-associated. Using the MIRA data, each spike-specific TCR was assigned both to the spike region to which the TCR was reactive and to a CD4 or CD8 class. Log10-transformed breadth and depth values were compared by one-way ANOVA with Sidak's multiple comparisons tests. TCRdb took this table from immuneACCESS and kept in-frame rearrangements with V and J called. Such tables lack part of the clones; where checked against another copy, unresolved V genes explain under half of the gap, and the rest is unexplained. V, J and clone size were drawn from that table, and D and trimming were deduced from the DNA. The sample data list roughly 150,000 clones, and about 89% of these were observed just once. 3.5% to 4% of the sample rests with the top ten.

The input for sequencing was peripheral blood, taken 28 days after the second AZD1222 dose. This clonotype was sampled from an adult who received the AZD1222 COVID-19 vaccine. Rearrangement joined TRBV25-1 to TRBJ2-7, with TRBD1 identical over 9 junction bases. The CDR3 sequence is CASSEYRGSLGQGYEQYF. The nucleotide sequence is given as TGTGCCAGCAGTGAATATAGGGGCAGTTTGGGACAGGGCTACGAGCAGTACTTC.